Each of the 27 T cell receptor beta chains below was sequenced from the same sample in a study of T-cell memory formation after mild COVID-19 (dated by TCRdb to the early 2020s). The method was 5' RACE. The sample was run on an Illumina NovaSeq 6000. The public sequencing data were trimmed at Q25 with fastp and processed into clonotypes with MiXCR by TCRdb, which kept only in-frame beta chains. CDR3 protein duplicates are merged, each entry listing the most common genes and DNA. For this sample the table gives 92,000 or so distinct CDR3 sequences, of which around 15% were detected only once. The ten largest clones represent approximately 40% of the sample. The sequencing sample was made of PBMCs or a T cell subset sorted from them (not recorded which). The receptors originated from a man between 18 and 29 years old who had mild COVID-19 (a few samples of this study predate the infection). The sample titles of this study are shuffled in the database, so cell type and time point are left out; the donor was told from shared clones.

This clonotype was counted only a few times. The chain links TRBV5-6 to TRBJ2-7, with 11 bases aligning to TRBD2. The germline gives CDR1 SGHDT, CDR2 YYEEEE. The CDR3 spans 15 residues. With 4 bases clipped from V and 2 bases from J, the junction kept 5 bases outside the gene matches. For the CDR3, the DNA is TGTGCCAGCAGCGGCGGGACTAGCGGACCCTACGAGCAGTACGTC. Its translation is CASSGGTSGPYEQYV.

The chain couples TRBV7-3 to TRBJ1-4; TRBD1 agrees at 7 bases. Trimming took 5 bases from V and 4 from J; bases not matched to a gene: 13. The germline V gene has CDR1 SGHTA and CDR2 FQGTGA. This CDR3 has 17 residues. The CDR3, as DNA: TGTGCCAGCAGCCTCGGGACAGAGGGGGCGATTAATGAAAAACTGTTTTTT. Its translation is CASSLGTEGAINEKLFF.

This clonotype was counted only a few times. The CDR3 coding sequence is TGCGCCAGCAGCCTCACCTCCGGGACATCCTACGAGCAGTACGTC. Its translation: CASSLTSGTSYEQYV. This rearrangement joins TRBV4-1 to TRBJ2-7, with a possible D match to TRBD1 (6 bases). CDR3 length: 15 amino acids. Germline loops: CDR1 MGHRA, CDR2 YSYEKL. V was clipped by 4 bases and J by 1 base, with 14 bases between them.

This sequence joins TRBV4-1 and TRBJ2-7, with TRBD1 identical over 11 bases. This CDR3 has 15 amino acids. The germline gives CDR1 MGHRA, CDR2 YSYEKL. The V gene end was trimmed by 4 bases and the J gene end by 6 bases; junction bases not matched to a gene: 8. The DNA for the CDR3 is TGCGCCAGCAGCCTAGGGACAGGGGGTTTGGGCGAGCAGTACTTC. Translated, it gives CASSLGTGGLGEQYF.

The chain employs TRBV7-9 and TRBJ2-1; the D is unclear. Trimming took 2 bases from V and 4 from J, leaving 12 bases between them. The germline CDR1 and CDR2 sequences are SEHNR and FQNEAQ (reference sequence). The CDR3 extends over 15 amino acids. CDR3 DNA: TGTGCCAGCAGCTTACAAGGTGACGGATACAATGAGCAGTTCTTC. Translation: CASSLQGDGYNEQFF.

The chain links TRBV6-1 to TRBJ2-4; 7 bases are shared with TRBD2. The trim removed 7 bases at V and 3 bases at J, leaving 15 bases unmatched. CDR1 MNHNS and CDR2 SASEGT come from the germline V gene. This CDR3 is built from 17 residues. Here the CDR3 reads CASNPPGRVQDKNIQYF. CDR3 DNA: TGTGCCAGCAACCCTCCAGGGAGGGTACAAGACAAAAACATTCAGTACTTC.

The chain is built from TRBV4-1 and TRBJ2-2; TRBD2 matches at 9 bases. The CDR3 consists of 18 residues. Germline CDR1 and CDR2: MGHRA and YSYEKL. V was clipped by 2 bases and J by 4 bases; unmatched bases: 11. CDR3 in amino acids: CASSQSGLAGAVTGELFF. For the CDR3, the DNA is TGCGCCAGCAGCCAATCGGGGTTAGCGGGGGCGGTCACCGGGGAGCTGTTTTTT.

The V and J genes are TRBV6-5 and TRBJ2-7; tentative D call: TRBD2 (6 bases). CDR1 MNHEY and CDR2 SVGAGI come from the germline V gene. Deletions cut 6 bases from V and 6 bases from J, with 12 bases between. The CDR3 totals 12 residues. CDR3 in amino acids: CASRERRGEQYF. CDR3 nucleotide sequence: TGTGCCAGCAGGGAGCGGCGGGGCGAGCAGTACTTC.

V and J are TRBV7-6 and TRBJ2-7, with D perhaps matching TRBD2 (6 bases). Germline CDR1 reads SGHVS; CDR2 reads FNYEAQ. The V end lost 3 bases, the J end lost 1 base, and 10 bases lay between the germline ends. This CDR3 has 14 residues. This CDR3 is CASSFGTDSYEQYF. CDR3 DNA sequence: TGTGCCAGCAGCTTTGGGACTGATTCCTACGAGCAGTACTTC.

V usage is TRBV6-5 and J usage is TRBJ2-3; D remains ambiguous. The CDR3 consists of 15 residues. The ends were cut back, 0 bases at V and 0 bases at J, with 7 bases in the middle. From germline, CDR1 is MNHEY and CDR2 SVGAGI. The CDR3 is CASSYSPPSTDTQYF. CDR3 coding DNA: TGTGCCAGCAGTTACTCTCCCCCCAGCACAGATACGCAGTATTTT.

This chain connects TRBV27 to TRBJ2-1, with TRBD2 matching over 11 bases. V lost 5 bases to trimming and J lost 7 bases; unmatched junction nucleotides: 10. This CDR3 comprises 16 residues. Germline CDR1 and CDR2: MNHEY and SMNVEV (reference sequence). DNA of the CDR3: TGTGCCAGCAGTCCAATAGCGGGGGGGTTAAGGAATGAGCAGTTCTTC. Translation gives CASSPIAGGLRNEQFF.

This clonotype has only a few counts. The rearrangement links TRBV7-9 to TRBJ2-5, with D perhaps TRBD2 (5 bases). V was trimmed by 5 bases and J by 7 bases, leaving 23 bases between them. CDR1 SEHNR and CDR2 FQNEAQ come from the germline V gene (reference sequence). This CDR3 comprises 16 residues. DNA for the CDR3: TGTGCCAGCAGCCCATCTGGACTGTACCTCCGGGGGACCCAGTACTTC. Amino acids: CASSPSGLYLRGTQYF.

This chain connects TRBV7-6 to TRBJ2-1; D is uncertain. The CDR3 totals 14 residues. The V gene lost 5 bases and the J gene lost 8 bases, with 16 bases spanning the gap. Looked up from germline, CDR1 is SGHVS and CDR2 is FNYEAQ. The CDR3 DNA reads TGTGCCAGCAGCCCGACGGCCACTTGGGATGAGCAGTTCTTC. This translates into CASSPTATWDEQFF.

This clonotype was detected only a few times. The chain combines TRBV12-5 with TRBJ1-1; tentative D call: TRBD1 (5 bases). Trimming took 2 bases from V and 6 from J, leaving 13 bases between them. The CDR3 consists of 14 residues. Germline-derived CDR1 and CDR2 are LGHNT and FRNRAP. The chain's CDR3 is CASGLLGGEAEAFF. CDR3 nucleotides: TGTGCTAGTGGTTTGCTCGGGGGGGAGGCTGAAGCTTTCTTT.

This clonotype was seen only a few times. The CDR3 DNA is TGTGCCAGCAGCCAAGATCGGTACAGGCGCACTGAAGCTTTCTTT. This gives the protein CASSQDRYRRTEAFF. The gene calls are TRBV4-2 and TRBJ1-1; D is possibly TRBD1 (5 bases). The CDR3 runs 15 residues. Germline assignment: CDR1 LGHNA and CDR2 YNFKEQ. V was trimmed by 0 bases and J by 4 bases, leaving 12 bases between them.

This clonotype came up a few times. The chain carries TRBV29-1 and TRBJ1-2; D remains unclear. Germline lookup yields CDR1 SQVTM and CDR2 ANQGSEA. V dropped 2 bases and J dropped 9 bases, with 10 bases sitting between them. This CDR3 has 11 residues. CDR3 in DNA: TGCAGCGTTGAAAGGGATCTGAGCTACACCTTC. Translation: CSVERDLSYTF.

This clonotype was detected a few times. This chain uses TRBV4-1 with TRBJ2-7; 9 nucleotides align to TRBD1. This CDR3 comprises 15 residues. CDR1 and CDR2 from the germline V gene are MGHRA and YSYEKL. The V and J ends lost 1 base and 6 bases, in that order; junction bases with no gene match: 7. The CDR3 DNA is TGCGCCAGCAGCCAAGCCGCACAGGGGGCGAGCGAGCAGTACTTC. Its translation: CASSQAAQGASEQYF.

This clonotype was recorded a few times. The chain joins TRBV13 to TRBJ2-7; 9 bases fit TRBD1. This CDR3 region has 15 residues. The V gene end was trimmed by 0 bases and the J gene end by 9 bases; junction bases not matched to a gene: 9. In germline, CDR1 is PRHDT, CDR2 FYEKMQ (reference sequence). The CDR3, as DNA: TGTGCCAGCAGCTTAGGACAGGGGGCATTTACTGTGCAGTACTTC. Its protein product is CASSLGQGAFTVQYF.

A few counts support this clonotype. This chain connects TRBV28 to TRBJ2-3, with D uncertain. Germline-derived CDR1 and CDR2 are MDHEN and SYDVKM. Trimming shortened V by 6 bases and J by 6 bases, and 10 bases separated the two germline ends. This CDR3 has 12 residues. CDR3 sequence (DNA): TGTGCCAGCAGACCTGGACGCGATACGCAGTATTTT. This codes for CASRPGRDTQYF.

The V call is TRBV11-2, the J call TRBJ2-3; a weak D match, TRBD1 (5 bases). The germline gives CDR1 SGHAT, CDR2 FQNNGV. Trimming left V 6 bases short and J 4 bases short, with 8 bases between. The CDR3 length is 12 residues. CDR3 sequence reads: CASSPGSDTQYF. The DNA of the CDR3 is TGTGCCAGCAGTCCAGGGTCAGATACGCAGTATTTT.

V and J are TRBV10-3 and TRBJ2-2; possibly TRBD1 or TRBD2 for D (5 bases each). V lost 6 bases, J lost 3 bases, and 11 bases lay in between. The CDR3 runs to 14 residues. Per the germline V gene, CDR1 is ENHRY and CDR2 is SYGVKD. The CDR3 here is CAISEGRYTGELFF. The CDR3 DNA reads as TGTGCCATCAGCGAGGGACGGTACACCGGGGAGCTGTTTTTT.

V usage is TRBV4-2 and J usage is TRBJ2-7, with D possibly being TRBD1 (6 bases). The CDR3 contains 12 residues. Germline V lookup: CDR1 LGHNA, CDR2 YNFKEQ. Trimming cost V 8 bases and J 3 bases, with 11 bases left between them. The CDR3 DNA sequence: TGTGCCAGCCGGGACATAGGCTACGAGCAGTACTTC. It specifies CASRDIGYEQYF.

The chain is built from TRBV2 and TRBJ2-6; D is ambiguous. Germline V CDR1 and CDR2: SNHLY, FYNNEI. V was pared by 3 bases and J by 0 bases, with 9 bases between. There are 16 residues in the CDR3. CDR3 loop: CASSDWISSGANVLTF. As DNA, the CDR3 is TGTGCCAGCAGTGATTGGATCAGCTCTGGGGCCAACGTCCTGACTTTC. Full variable domain (missing parts from reference TRBV2 and TRBJ2-6): EPEVTQTPSHQVTQMGQEVILRCVPISNHLYFYWYRQILGQKVEFLVSFYNNEISEKSEIFDDQFSVERPDGSNFTLKIRSTKLEDSAMYFCASSDWISSGANVLTFGAGSRLTVL.

This clonotype appeared many times. The genes are TRBV24-1 and TRBJ2-3; 8 positions match TRBD2. This CDR3 contains 15 residues. After removal of 10 bases from V and 4 bases from J, the junction contained 12 bases not matched to a gene. Per the germline V gene, CDR1 is KGHDR and CDR2 is SFDVKD. DNA for the CDR3: TGTGCCACTTCACCGAGAGCGGGGGCTGCAGATACGCAGTATTTT. Amino acid sequence: CATSPRAGAADTQYF.

V gene TRBV3-1 combines with J gene TRBJ2-1; 10 bases match TRBD1. Losses at the gene ends were 4 bases for V and 5 bases for J; bases not matched to a gene: 5. The CDR3 runs 15 residues. The germline CDR1 and CDR2 sequences are LGHDT and YNNKEL (reference sequence). In DNA form, the CDR3 reads TGTGCCAGCAGCCCCGGGACAGGGGACCACAATGAGCAGTTCTTC. Its protein product is CASSPGTGDHNEQFF.

This clonotype was observed a few times. The gene calls are TRBV5-1 and TRBJ2-5; TRBD2 matches at 7 bases. With 4 bases clipped from V and 2 bases from J, the junction kept 8 bases outside the gene matches. CDR3 length: 15 amino acids. Germline CDR1 SGHRS, CDR2 YFSETQ. The CDR3 reads CASSPLGGRQETQYF. The CDR3 DNA sequence: TGCGCCAGCAGCCCGCTGGGGGGGAGGCAAGAGACCCAGTACTTC.

This clonotype was recorded a few times. The chain is built from TRBV7-6 and TRBJ2-7; the D gene is possibly TRBD2 (6 bases). CDR1 is SGHVS and CDR2 is FNYEAQ in the germline V gene. The CDR3 has 14 residues. V was trimmed by 5 bases and J by 5 bases, leaving 16 bases between them. Written as DNA, the CDR3 is TGTGCCAGCAGCCCCGGCCCCTCGGGGGACGAGCAGTACTTC. As protein: CASSPGPSGDEQYF.